This T cell receptor beta chain was identified in a study of cytomegalovirus exposure and HLA in healthy donors. The PCR was carried out with 60 Vbeta primers and 13 Jbeta primers. Profiling relied on immunoSEQ multiplex PCR, and the TCRdb table lists in-frame clones only, not all of them. This sample has around 150,000 clones; about 80% occur once, and the top ten carry over 0.95%. Trimming took 4 bases from V and 4 from J, leaving 5 bases between them. The CDR3 is 11 residues long. Germline-derived CDR1 and CDR2 are MDHEN and SYDVKM. The count of this clone is one. Other DNA variants within this sample encode the same CDR3.

The V gene is TRBV28, the J gene TRBJ2-7; D unresolved. This receptor was taken from a woman aged 50 to 65 in good health and CMV-seropositive. The sample comprised PBMCs. The CDR3 here is CASSYLYEQYF. DNA of the CDR3: TGTGCCAGCAGTTATCTTTACGAGCAGTACTTC.